Sequencing of this T cell receptor beta chain was carried out in a study of Ad26.COV2.S vaccination and SARS-CoV-2 variants (dated by TCRdb to 2020 to 2023). For the wider study: Donors in the vaccine arm were drawn from COV1001, a multicentre, randomized, double-blind, placebo-controlled phase I-IIa trial testing Ad26.COV2.S in healthy adults. Dosing of Ad26.COV2.S was intramuscular, at either 5x10^10 or 1x10^11 viral particles, delivered as one shot or as two shots spaced 56 days apart. TCRbeta repertoire sequencing was used to assess the specificity and breadth of SARS-CoV-2-reactive T cell receptors after Ad26.COV2.S vaccination. A total of around 32 samples were included in the TCR-sequenced set, comprising around 19 Ad26.COV2.S vaccine recipients, 5 placebo recipients and 8 SARS-CoV-2 convalescent individuals. Participants in the trial were split at random into five groups of five each, receiving low-dose or high-dose Ad26.COV2.S once or twice, or else placebo on both occasions. Blinding of investigators to trial group allocation was maintained during experiments and outcome assessment. Broad study findings and their caveats: Higher spike-specific TCR breadth was observed in Ad26.COV2.S recipients than in placebo recipients (P = 0.0014). According to the authors, total T cell responses may have been underestimated by the TCR breadth and depth analyses. Vaccine and placebo recipients had comparable non-spike TCR breadth, which fits with the vaccine containing only spike. The study was not powered for comparison of responses between vaccine doses or regimens. Substantial breadth of spike-specific CD8+ and CD4+ T cell responses was reported after vaccination.

Notes on this clone: It lacks a known antigen. Nothing much larger sits one base from this clone, and base qualities are not available.

TCRbeta CDR3 regions were sequenced with the immunoSEQ Assay. After extraction, genomic DNA underwent amplification by bias-controlled multiplex PCR, followed by high-throughput sequencing. The study's processing was this. To quantify the absolute abundance of each unique TCRbeta CDR3 region, sequences were collapsed and filtered. Usable DNA was measured by amplifying reference genes present in all nucleated cells, and TCRbeta template counts were normalized to that usable DNA to estimate T cell fraction. Repertoire TCRs were annotated as SARS-CoV-2-specific by exact matching of V gene, CDR3 amino acid sequence and J gene to a known reactive TCR set. MIRA supplied the reference SARS-CoV-2 TCR set, which was filtered for enrichment in COVID-19-positive ImmuneCODE repertoires so that public or cross-reactive TCRs were removed. Using the MIRA antigens, annotated TCRs were further analysed by specific ORF or by position within an ORF. Breadth was defined as annotated unique rearrangements over total unique productive rearrangements; depth was the summed frequency of those rearrangements. TCR breadth was compared between groups using two-sided Wilcoxon rank-sum tests. TCRdb provides this immuneACCESS table in a form limited to in-frame rearrangements. Some clones are lacking; in checked studies, under half of them reflect an unresolved V gene, and why the rest are absent is not known. That table is the source of V, J and clone size, and D and trimming were worked out from the DNA. The sample table lists fewer than 400,000 clones, approximately 90% of them with a count of one. Around 2% of the sample goes to the ten largest clones.

Trimming leaves V shorter by 1 base and J shorter by 0 bases, with the junction holding 15 bases beyond the gene matches. CDR1 MDHEN and CDR2 SYDVKM were looked up in the germline V gene. The CDR3 runs 21 residues from the cysteine to the phenylalanine. The DNA shown is the 63-base CDR3, in frame from base 1. This specimen's treatment or condition label, interpreted: roughly 18 received Ad26.COV2.S at low or high dose, single or two shots; about five received placebo; per-sample allocation not given. Repertoires of vaccine and placebo recipients were sequenced from samples taken on day 63 after the first injection. Between 29 July and 7 August 2020, Cohort 1b enrolled 20 to 30 adults aged 18-55 years at one site in Boston, USA. Ad26.COV2.S was a replication-incompetent adenovirus type 26 vector that expressed a prefusion-stabilized SARS-CoV-2 spike protein derived from the original Wuhan strain.

Sequencing used peripheral blood, obtained in a trial of Ad26.COV2.S vaccine versus placebo. This sequence was found in a person aged 18-65 years who received the Ad26.COV2.S COVID-19 vaccine or a placebo. The sequence joins TRBV28 to TRBJ2-1; 10 of the junction bases match TRBD2. The DNA sequence is as follows: TGTGCCAGCAGTTTATCCCCACGAGTGGTAGCGGGAGGAAGCTCCTACAATGAGCAGTTCTTC. It is translated as CASSLSPRVVAGGSSYNEQFF.